Detailed here is one TCR beta chain. What it binds is not known. This sample is part of a study of blood T cells in healthy people across ages. The second PCR ran roughly 7 to 12 cycles with a sample-barcoded 5' primer and J-beta primers. Sequencing yielded, for each sample, at least 3 million paired-end reads carrying CDR3. TCRdb re-derived calls from the 5' RACE reads in MiXCR, one entry per CDR3 protein. The sample carries roughly 1.6 million distinct CDR3 sequences, about 31% recorded once. General observations from the study: Both higher diversity and more naive CD4+ cells marked long-lived donors when set against aged donors. A roughly linear fall in TCR beta diversity per million T cells was seen with increasing age.

PBMCs numbering at least 6 million were isolated per sample. This clonotype originated in a woman aged 25 to 39 in good health. Source material: blood.

CDR3 DNA sequence: TGTGCCAGCGGGCGGGGCCAAGAGACCCAGTACTTC. It encodes CASGRGQETQYF. V is TRBV2 and J is TRBJ2-5; D perhaps matches TRBD2 (6 bases). Germline loops: CDR1 SNHLY, CDR2 FYNNEI. The CDR3 extends over 12 amino acids. Trimming removed 8 bases at V and 1 base at J, with 8 bases between.